Below, 18 T cell receptor beta chains from the same sample are listed, as sequenced in a study of graft-versus-host responses after intestinal transplantation (dated by TCRdb to about 2021). Library generation was performed with the immunoSEQ multiplex PCR assay. TCRdb mirrors the immuneACCESS table, restricted to in-frame sequences. Some clones are absent from its copies; in checked studies, under half trace to an unresolved V gene, and the reason for the others is unknown. The sample table holds 77,000 or so clones, of which about nine tenths were seen once. The ten largest make up 0.69% of the sample. The sample was PBMCs, taken 98 days after intestinal transplantation. The source is a human patient who received an intestinal transplant, so some T cells may come from the graft donor.

The chain links TRBV9 to TRBJ2-7, with 8 bases aligning to TRBD2. CDR1 and CDR2 (germline): SGDLS, YYNGEE. This CDR3 comprises 15 residues. With V trimmed by 0 bases and J by 2 bases, 4 bases remained unmatched. The CDR3 DNA sequence: TGTGCCAGCAGCGTAGGAGCGGGAGTTACCTACGAGCAGTACTTC. Its protein is CASSVGAGVTYEQYF. The full variable domain, with the rest looked up from reference TRBV9 and TRBJ2-7, is DSGVTQTPKHLITATGQRVTLRCSPRSGDLSVYWYQQSLDQGLQFLIQYYNGEERAKGNILERFSAQQFPDLHSELNLSSLELGDSALYFCASSVGAGVTYEQYFGPGTRLTVT.

The V gene is TRBV7-9, the J gene TRBJ2-5, with 14 bases aligning to TRBD2. J lost 0 bases, V lost 5 bases, and 5 bases had no gene match. The germline V gene has CDR1 SEHNR and CDR2 FQNEAQ (reference sequence). The CDR3 runs to 17 residues. This chain's CDR3 is CASSRGLAGGHQETQYF. The CDR3 DNA is TGTGCCAGCAGCCGAGGACTAGCGGGGGGTCACCAAGAGACCCAGTACTTC.

The gene calls are TRBV2 and TRBJ2-5; 8 nucleotides match TRBD2. The length of the CDR3 is 13 residues. Per the germline V gene, CDR1 is SNHLY and CDR2 is FYNNEI. J was trimmed by 0 bases and V by 10 bases; bases with no gene match: 4. The CDR3 DNA is TGTGCCACTCAGACTAGCGACCAAGAGACCCAGTACTTC. Translated, it gives CATQTSDQETQYF.

This sequence joins TRBV19 and TRBJ2-1, with 8 nucleotides matching TRBD1. J was trimmed by 0 bases and V by 1 base; bases with no gene match: 5. The CDR3 runs to 17 residues. The germline V gene encodes CDR1 LNHDA and CDR2 SQIVND (reference sequence). The chain's CDR3 is CASSIGTGTSSYNEQFF. The CDR3 DNA is TGTGCCAGTAGTATAGGGACAGGGACCAGCTCCTACAATGAGCAGTTCTTC.

The CDR3, as DNA: TGTGCCAGCGGCAGACTAGCGGGAGGGGTAGATACGCAGTATTTT. Its protein is CASGRLAGGVDTQYF. The chain has TRBV28 and TRBJ2-3; TRBD2 matches at 14 bases. Per the germline V gene, CDR1 is MDHEN and CDR2 is SYDVKM. This CDR3 spans 15 amino acids. V lost 8 bases to trimming and J lost 5 bases; unmatched junction nucleotides: 6.

The V call is TRBV27, the J call TRBJ2-3; the match to TRBD2 covers 10 bases. After removal of 5 bases from V and 0 bases from J, the junction contained 11 bases not matched to a gene. Per the germline V gene, CDR1 is MNHEY and CDR2 is SMNVEV (reference sequence). This CDR3 has 18 amino acids. In DNA, the CDR3 is TGTGCCAGCAGTCTGACTAGCGGGCACTATACGAGCACAGATACGCAGTATTTT. Translating it yields CASSLTSGHYTSTDTQYF.

The chain links TRBV9 to TRBJ2-1; tentatively, D is TRBD2 (5 bases). Between the trimmed V and J ends, which lost 4 bases and 2 bases, there was a span of 10 bases. There are 14 residues in the CDR3. The germline gives CDR1 SGDLS, CDR2 YYNGEE. The CDR3 reads CASSPGMTYNEQFF. The CDR3 DNA is TGTGCCAGCAGCCCGGGGATGACCTACAATGAGCAGTTCTTC.

The chain employs TRBV6-6 and TRBJ1-6; D remains ambiguous. The V gene lost 6 bases and the J gene lost 5 bases, with 8 bases spanning the gap. The germline V gene has CDR1 MNHNY and CDR2 SVGAGI (reference sequence). The CDR3 totals 13 residues. The CDR3 loop reads CASRRANNSPLHF. For the CDR3, the DNA is TGTGCCAGCAGGAGGGCAAATAATTCACCCCTCCACTTT.

This clone was picked up a small number of times. This chain links TRBV2 with TRBJ2-7, with 9 bases identical to TRBD2. The J segment lost 5 bases and the V segment lost 8 bases, leaving 13 bases of the junction unmatched. Germline values: CDR1 SNHLY, CDR2 FYNNEI. The length of the CDR3 is 15 residues. This chain's CDR3 is CASALTSGLGDEQYF. The CDR3 nucleotides read TGTGCCAGCGCCCTGACTAGCGGCTTGGGGGACGAGCAGTACTTC.

This clone appeared once. The chain carries TRBV10-3 and TRBJ1-1; a weak D match, TRBD1 (5 bases). V lost 2 bases and J 10 bases, leaving 11 bases between the germline ends. CDR3 length equals 12 residues. The germline CDR1 and CDR2 sequences are ENHRY and SYGVKD. The CDR3 DNA sequence: TGTGCCATCAGTGAGGGGGCGGGAGGAGCTTTCTTT. It codes for CAISEGAGGAFF.

The chain uses TRBV28 and TRBJ1-5, with D perhaps matching TRBD1 (6 bases). V shed 2 bases and J shed 2 bases, with 7 bases lying between them. This CDR3 spans 14 amino acids. Per the germline V gene, CDR1 is MDHEN and CDR2 is SYDVKM. CDR3 loop: CASSLGGRNQPQHF. CDR3 DNA: TGTGCCAGCAGTTTAGGGGGGCGCAATCAGCCCCAGCATTTT.

The genes are TRBV4-1 and TRBJ1-4, with D unclear. Germline V CDR1 and CDR2: MGHRA, YSYEKL. The CDR3 totals 16 residues. V dropped 0 bases and J dropped 4 bases, with 12 bases sitting between them. The CDR3 bases are TGCGCCAGCAGCCAAGACCGGGTGTCCCATAATGAAAAACTGTTTTTT. Its translation is CASSQDRVSHNEKLFF.

The rearrangement joins TRBV19 to TRBJ1-1; D unclear. The ends were cut back, 8 bases at V and 0 bases at J, with 16 bases in the middle. The length of the CDR3 is 15 residues. Germline CDR1 LNHDA, CDR2 SQIVND (reference sequence). The chain's CDR3 is CASPRRPDMNTEAFF. The CDR3 DNA reads as TGTGCCAGTCCCCGTCGGCCTGATATGAACACTGAAGCTTTCTTT.

V and J are TRBV5-1 and TRBJ1-4, with D maybe TRBD1 (5 bases). Germline V gene sequence: CDR1 SGHRS, CDR2 YFSETQ. The CDR3 spans 14 residues. Between the trimmed V and J ends, which lost 3 bases and 3 bases, there was a span of 9 bases. CDR3 sequence: CASSYGTANEKLFF. CDR3 DNA sequence: TGCGCCAGCAGCTATGGGACGGCTAATGAAAAACTGTTTTTT.

This clone was counted once. The gene calls are TRBV7-6 and TRBJ2-5, with D hard to call. Deletions cut 2 bases from V and 0 bases from J, with 7 bases between. The CDR3 has 14 amino acids. Germline V gene sequence: CDR1 SGHVS, CDR2 FNYEAQ. The CDR3 loop reads CASSLSPYQETQYF. The DNA of the CDR3 is TGTGCCAGCAGCTTAAGCCCGTACCAAGAGACCCAGTACTTC. The entire variable domain, with the rest obtained from reference TRBV7-6 and TRBJ2-5, is as follows: GAGVSQSPRYKVTKRGQDVALRCDPISGHVSLYWYRQALGQGPEFLTYFNYEAQQDKSGLPNDRFSAERPEGSISTLTIQRTEQRDSAMYRCASSLSPYQETQYFGPGTRLLVL.

The CDR3 loop reads CASSFGTTGELFF. The CDR3 nucleotides are TGTGCCAGCAGTTTCGGGACTACCGGGGAGCTGTTTTTT. V and J are TRBV6-5 and TRBJ2-2; a possible D gene is TRBD2 (6 bases). From germline, CDR1 is MNHEY and CDR2 SVGAGI. Trimming took 4 bases from V and 5 from J, leaving 8 bases between them. The CDR3 runs 13 residues.

This chain joins TRBV5-4 and TRBJ1-2; D unresolved. V was cut by 3 bases and J by 4 bases, with 22 bases left in between. Per the germline V gene, CDR1 is SGHNT and CDR2 is YYREEE (reference sequence). The CDR3 has 17 amino acids. The CDR3 region is CASSSNSRGERFYGYTF. DNA of the CDR3: TGTGCCAGCAGCTCGAACTCTCGGGGAGAGCGATTCTATGGCTACACCTTC.

Turning to this clone: At one boundary the junction diverges from the germline segment, which might be a read error. The chain joins TRBV19 to TRBJ2-5, with TRBD2 identical over 11 bases. CDR1 is LNHDA and CDR2 is SQIVND in the germline V gene (reference sequence). The CDR3 loop spans 15 amino acids. CDR3 coding DNA: TGTACCAGTAGTATAGGACTAGCGGGTTACGAGACCCAGTACTTC. It specifies CTSSIGLAGYETQYF.